This is a list of T cell receptor beta chains from one sample in a study of blood T cell repertoires in COVID-19. Data came from immunoSEQ multiplex PCR; TCRdb stores just in-frame clones and leaves some out. The data show 18,000 or so clones, around 84% seen once. Sequences were obtained from peripheral blood. These receptors originate from a human donor with active COVID-19. The donor label of this sample is uncertain. Each CDR3 is given with its conserved first and last residue. The order of the fields is clone size, V gene, D gene, CDR3 length, J gene, CDR3 protein, CDR3 DNA. A D gene is named only where the DNA matches it firmly. The listing skips clone size in some rows; elsewhere it reads once, few, many or a size class.

>.|TRBV11-2|.|14|TRBJ1-1
CASSLEGGITEAFF
TGTGCCAGCAGCTTAGAGGGAGGGATCACTGAAGCTTTCTTT
>once|TRBV6-6|.|15|TRBJ2-5
CASSYPGHSQETQYF
TGTGCCAGCAGTTACCCGGGACACTCTCAAGAGACCCAGTACTTC
>.|TRBV5-6|TRBD1|15|TRBJ2-5
CASSLLTGGIETQYF
TGTGCCAGCAGCTTATTAACAGGGGGCATCGAGACCCAGTACTTC
>once|TRBV15|TRBD2|14|TRBJ2-1
CAASRASGRNEQFF
TGTGCCGCAAGTAGGGCTAGCGGGAGAAATGAGCAGTTCTTC
>.|TRBV6-5|.|13|TRBJ1-1
CASSNGGLTEAFF
TGTGCCAGCAGTAACGGGGGGCTCACTGAAGCTTTCTTT
>.|TRBV5-6|TRBD1|19|TRBJ2-7
CASSLRLTNPGQGSYEQYF
TGTGCCAGCAGCTTGCGCTTGACCAACCCGGGACAGGGCTCCTACGAGCAGTACTTC
>.|TRBV5-1|TRBD1|15|TRBJ2-4
CASSPGTGGQNIQYF
TGCGCCAGCAGCCCGGGTACAGGGGGCCAGAACATTCAGTACTTC
>.|TRBV7-8|TRBD2|18|TRBJ2-1
CASSLARGVAGNYNEQFF
TGTGCCAGCAGCTTAGCCAGAGGGGTAGCGGGGAACTACAATGAGCAGTTCTTC
>.|TRBV19|.|17|TRBJ1-6
CASRGAGRSSYNSPLHF
TGTGCCAGCAGGGGAGCGGGGAGGAGCTCCTATAATTCACCCCTCCACTTT
>.|TRBV3-1/TRBV3-2|.|12|TRBJ2-7
CASSQVSYEQYF
TGTGCCAGCAGCCAAGTGTCATACGAGCAGTACTTC
>.|TRBV7-9|.|14|TRBJ2-7
CASSPTEITYEQYF
TGTGCCAGCAGCCCGACAGAAATAACCTACGAGCAGTACTTC
>.|TRBV18|TRBD1|15|TRBJ2-2
CASSAGQGVTGELFF
TGTGCCAGCTCAGCGGGACAGGGTGTAACCGGGGAGCTGTTTTTT
>once|TRBV30|.|14|TRBJ1-2
CAWSVSSPRGGYTF
TGTGCCTGGAGTGTGTCCTCACCCCGGGGTGGCTACACCTTC
>.|TRBV10-3|TRBD1|12|TRBJ1-5
CAIGGGSQPQHF
TGTGCCATCGGAGGGGGCAGCCAGCCCCAGCATTTT
>once|TRBV9|TRBD2|14|TRBJ2-1
CASTGAGGPEEQFF
TGTGCCAGCACCGGAGCGGGGGGGCCTGAGGAGCAGTTCTTC
>once|TRBV5-1|TRBD2|20|TRBJ2-7
CASSLGGKLAGTAVVYEQYF
TGCGCCAGCAGCTTGGGGGGAAAGCTAGCGGGGACTGCAGTGGTCTACGAGCAGTACTTC
>.|TRBV7-3|.|17|TRBJ2-1
CASSLTGGTVLYNEQFF
TGTGCCAGCAGCTTAACGGGCGGGACAGTCCTCTACAATGAGCAGTTCTTC
>.|TRBV6-5|.|14|TRBJ2-3
CASGEYINTDTQYF
TGTGCCAGTGGGGAGTACATAAACACAGATACGCAGTATTTT
>.|TRBV5-1|TRBD1|14|TRBJ1-2
CASSGGDRSSRYTF
TGCGCCAGCAGCGGGGGGGACAGGAGTTCTCGCTACACCTTC
>.|TRBV12-5|TRBD2|13|TRBJ2-2
CASVLAGAGELFF
TGTGCTAGTGTGCTAGCGGGAGCCGGGGAGCTGTTTTTT
>once|TRBV3-1/TRBV3-2|.|16|TRBJ1-5
CASSRGGGKGKQPQHF
TGTGCCAGCAGCAGAGGGGGGGGAAAGGGGAAGCAGCCCCAGCATTTT
>.|TRBV14|.|15|TRBJ2-7
CASSQEEIYGGGQYF
TGTGCCAGCAGCCAAGAAGAAATTTATGGGGGAGGGCAGTACTTC
>.|TRBV5-4|TRBD1|18|TRBJ1-3
CASSSGTGTRSSGNTIYF
TGTGCCAGCAGCTCCGGGACAGGGACCAGGAGCTCTGGAAACACCATATATTTT
>.|TRBV19|TRBD2|19|TRBJ2-4
CASSTSSGGSLIAKNIQYF
TGTGCCAGTAGTACCTCTAGCGGGGGGTCTCTAATAGCCAAAAACATTCAGTACTTC
>.|TRBV5-5|TRBD1|16|TRBJ1-4
CASSSGQGAWNEKLFF
TGTGCCAGCAGCTCGGGACAGGGGGCTTGGAATGAAAAACTGTTTTTT
>once|TRBV7-7|TRBD2|15|TRBJ2-5
CASSPVGGVQETQYF
TGTGCTAGCAGCCCGGTGGGGGGGGTTCAAGAGACCCAGTACTTC
>few|TRBV6-5|.|15|TRBJ1-4
CASSQTSTTNEKLFF
TGTGCCAGCAGTCAGACATCAACAACTAATGAAAAACTGTTTTTT